This T cell receptor (beta chain) was sequenced for a study of T cells in Graves' hyperthyroidism and ophthalmopathy. This clonotype was found many times. Its antigen is still unknown. The CDR3 regions of TCR beta were amplified from RNA transcripts. The HTBI primer set served for first-round RT-PCR of the TCR CDR3. Each CDR3 protein is one row after TCRdb ran MiXCR on the multiplex PCR reads. The sample includes approximately 870,000 distinct CDR3 sequences, 38% seen only once; the top ten take 8% to 9%. This CDR3 is built from 14 residues. V was clipped by 0 bases and J by 2 bases, with 7 bases between them. Germline V CDR1 and CDR2: SGHDN, FVKESK. Study-wide points: Blood also showed most of the thyroid clonotypes that were expanded above 0.001.

The receptor's source is a man younger than 30 with Graves' hyperthyroidism. The source material was blood. The V gene is TRBV14, the J gene TRBJ1-2; D is perhaps TRBD1 (6 bases). The CDR3 sequence is CASSQDRGNYGYTF. CDR3 nucleotides: TGTGCCAGCAGCCAAGACAGGGGCAACTATGGCTACACCTTC.